This T cell receptor (beta chain) was obtained from a study of T cell responses to AZD1222 COVID-19 vaccine. The length of the CDR3 is 13 residues. V dropped 8 bases and J dropped 1; count of bases not matched to a gene: 3. Germline V CDR1 and CDR2: MNHEY, SVGAGI. Regarding the study as a whole: CD4 TCRs linked to vaccination spanned spike, dominating at 160-218 and 743-854. Repertoires in all cases were sampled only once the peak T cell response had passed.

Second-dose recipients at about 4 or about 12 weeks were treated as one pooled group. To note about this clone: The target antigen is unknown.

Profiled with immunoSEQ multiplex PCR; TCRdb holds only in-frame clones, not every one. The table includes 140,000 to 150,000 clones, about 86% detected once. This clonotype originated in an adult who received the AZD1222 COVID-19 vaccine. The source was peripheral blood, collected 28 days after the second AZD1222 dose. The genes are TRBV6-5 and TRBJ2-3, with 7 bases fitting TRBD1. CDR3 region: CASDRAGTDTQYF. Here the CDR3 DNA reads TGTGCCAGCGACAGGGCCGGCACAGATACGCAGTATTTT.